This record covers a single TCR beta chain. Its antigen is still unknown. PCR used 60 Vbeta primers and 13 Jbeta primers. Sequencing was performed with immunoSEQ multiplex PCR; in TCRdb, only in-frame clones are kept and a portion is missing. The sample lists 150,000 to 200,000 clones, approximately 71% seen once, with over 9% in the top ten. These data originate in a study of cytomegalovirus exposure and HLA in healthy donors. Study-wide results and limits: Over 150 TCR beta chains were listed as cytomegalovirus-associated. As a later analysis showed, a missense DCLRE1C variant was linked to trimming of TCR beta V- and J-genes.

The CDR3 loop spans 11 amino acids. Trimming cost V 8 bases and J 4 bases, with 8 bases left between them. Germline-derived CDR1 and CDR2 are MNHEY and SMNVEV (reference sequence). The sequenced sample was PBMCs. The TCR originated in a young man in good health and CMV-seropositive. The genes are TRBV27 and TRBJ1-1; TRBD1 might be the D (5 bases). CDR3 DNA sequence: TGTGCCAGCTGTAGGGGCACTGAAGCTTTCTTT. Protein: CASCRGTEAFF.